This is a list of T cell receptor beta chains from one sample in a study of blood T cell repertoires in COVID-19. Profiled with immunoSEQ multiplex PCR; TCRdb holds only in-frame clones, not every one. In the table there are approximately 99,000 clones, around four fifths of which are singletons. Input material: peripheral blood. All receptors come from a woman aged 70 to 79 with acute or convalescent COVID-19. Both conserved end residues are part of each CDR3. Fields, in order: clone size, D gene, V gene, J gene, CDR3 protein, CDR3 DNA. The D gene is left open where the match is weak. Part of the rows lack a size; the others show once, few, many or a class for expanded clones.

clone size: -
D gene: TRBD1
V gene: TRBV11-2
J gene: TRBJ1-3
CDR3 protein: CASSLDRASGNTIYF
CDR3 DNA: TGTGCCAGCAGCCTAGACAGGGCCTCTGGAAACACCATATATTTT

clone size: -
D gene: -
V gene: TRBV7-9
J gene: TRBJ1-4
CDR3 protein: CASSPTTASEKLFF
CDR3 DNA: TGTGCCAGCAGCCCAACGACGGCTAGTGAAAAACTGTTTTTT

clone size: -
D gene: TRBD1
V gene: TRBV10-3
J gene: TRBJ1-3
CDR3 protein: CAISRDSGNSGNTIYF
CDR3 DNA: TGTGCCATCAGTCGGGACAGTGGTAACTCTGGAAACACCATATATTTT

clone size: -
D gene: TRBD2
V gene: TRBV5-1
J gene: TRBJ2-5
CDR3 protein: CASSSLAGGQETQYF
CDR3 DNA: TGCGCCAGCAGCTCTCTAGCGGGAGGGCAAGAGACCCAGTACTTC

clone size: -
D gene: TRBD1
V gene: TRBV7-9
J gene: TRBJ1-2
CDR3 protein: CASSRQGRDGYTF
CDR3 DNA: TGTGCCAGCAGCCGACAGGGGAGAGATGGCTACACCTTC

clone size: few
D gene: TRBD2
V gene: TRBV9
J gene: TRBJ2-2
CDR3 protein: CASSPRTSVNTGELFF
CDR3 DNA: TGTGCCAGCAGCCCCCGGACTAGCGTAAACACCGGGGAGCTGTTTTTT

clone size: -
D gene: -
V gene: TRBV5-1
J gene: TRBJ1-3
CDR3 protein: CASSLGGNSGNTIYF
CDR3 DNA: TGCGCCAGCAGCTTGGGCGGGAACTCTGGAAACACCATATATTTT

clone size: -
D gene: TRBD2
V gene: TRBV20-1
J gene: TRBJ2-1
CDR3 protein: CSASFERGYNEQFF
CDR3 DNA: TGCAGTGCTAGTTTCGAGCGGGGCTACAATGAGCAGTTCTTC

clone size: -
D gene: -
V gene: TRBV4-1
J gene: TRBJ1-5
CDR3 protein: CASSFSGRGGDQPQHF
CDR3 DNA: TGCGCCAGCAGCTTCTCGGGAAGGGGGGGAGACCAGCCCCAGCATTTT

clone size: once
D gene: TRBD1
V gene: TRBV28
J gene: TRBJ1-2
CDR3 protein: CASSDPRDRRANYGYTF
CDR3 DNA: TGTGCCAGCAGCGATCCCAGGGACAGGCGAGCTAACTATGGCTACACCTTC

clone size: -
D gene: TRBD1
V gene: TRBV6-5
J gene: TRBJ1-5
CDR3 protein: CASSYSPGGNQPQHF
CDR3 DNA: TGTGCCAGCAGTTACTCGCCAGGGGGCAACCAGCCCCAGCATTTT

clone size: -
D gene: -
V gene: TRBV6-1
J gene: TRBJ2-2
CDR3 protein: CASSGIQLSNTGELFF
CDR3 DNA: TGTGCCAGCAGTGGGATACAGCTATCGAACACCGGGGAGCTGTTTTTT

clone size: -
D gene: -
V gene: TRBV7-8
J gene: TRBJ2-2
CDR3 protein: CASSPSGRKNTGELFF
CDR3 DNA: TGTGCCAGCAGCCCCTCAGGGCGGAAGAACACCGGGGAGCTGTTTTTT

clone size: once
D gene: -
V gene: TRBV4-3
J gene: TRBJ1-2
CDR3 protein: CASSQDTGYRGYTF
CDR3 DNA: TGCGCCAGCAGCCAAGATACAGGATACCGTGGCTACACCTTC

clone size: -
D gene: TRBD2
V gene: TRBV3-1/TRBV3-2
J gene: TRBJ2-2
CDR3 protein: CASSQVGLAGVSPGELFF
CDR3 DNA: TGTGCCAGCAGCCAAGTCGGACTAGCGGGAGTATCCCCCGGGGAGCTGTTTTTT

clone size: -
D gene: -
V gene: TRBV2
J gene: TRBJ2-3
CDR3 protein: CASSERGMNTDTQYF
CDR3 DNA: TGTGCCAGCAGTGAAAGAGGGATGAACACAGATACGCAGTATTTT

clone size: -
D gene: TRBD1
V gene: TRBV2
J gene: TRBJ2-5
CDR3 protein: CASRDRARQETQYF
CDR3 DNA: TGTGCCAGCAGAGACAGGGCCCGCCAAGAGACCCAGTACTTC

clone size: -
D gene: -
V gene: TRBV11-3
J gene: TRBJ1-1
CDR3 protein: CASSPRGNTEAFF
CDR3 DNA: TGTGCCAGCAGCCCCCGGGGAAACACTGAAGCTTTCTTT

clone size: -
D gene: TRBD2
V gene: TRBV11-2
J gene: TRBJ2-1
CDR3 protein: CASSQSGGDGDEQFF
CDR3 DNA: TGTGCCAGCAGCCAGAGCGGGGGGGACGGTGATGAGCAGTTCTTC

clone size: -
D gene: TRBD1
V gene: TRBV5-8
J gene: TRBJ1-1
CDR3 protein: CASSQGAPDTEAFF
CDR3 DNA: TGTGCCAGCAGTCAGGGGGCGCCGGACACTGAAGCTTTCTTT

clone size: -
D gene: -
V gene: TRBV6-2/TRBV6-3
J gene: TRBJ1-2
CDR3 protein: CASSYRGSIYGYTF
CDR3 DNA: TGTGCCAGCAGTTACAGGGGTTCCATCTATGGCTACACCTTC

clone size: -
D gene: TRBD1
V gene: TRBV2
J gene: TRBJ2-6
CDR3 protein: CAIQDRRSANVLTF
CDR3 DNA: TGTGCCATCCAGGACAGGCGATCGGCCAACGTCCTGACTTTC

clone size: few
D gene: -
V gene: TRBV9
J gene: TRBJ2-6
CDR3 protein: CASSATAGSGANVLTF
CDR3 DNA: TGTGCCAGCAGCGCCACCGCCGGCTCTGGGGCCAACGTCCTGACTTTC

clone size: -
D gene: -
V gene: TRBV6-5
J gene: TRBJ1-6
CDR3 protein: CASSRFGSPLHF
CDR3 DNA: TGTGCCAGCAGTCGCTTCGGGTCACCCCTCCACTTT

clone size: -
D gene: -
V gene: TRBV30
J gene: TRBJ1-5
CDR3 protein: CAWSWESNQPQHF
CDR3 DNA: TGTGCCTGGAGTTGGGAGAGCAATCAGCCCCAGCATTTT

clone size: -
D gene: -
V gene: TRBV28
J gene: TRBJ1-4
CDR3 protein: CASSLDSSTNEKLFF
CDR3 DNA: TGTGCCAGCAGTTTAGACAGTTCCACTAATGAAAAACTGTTTTTT

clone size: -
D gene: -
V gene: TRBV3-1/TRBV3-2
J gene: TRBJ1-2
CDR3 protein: CASSQVTVKSGYTF
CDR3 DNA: TGTGCCAGCAGCCAAGTTACAGTGAAATCGGGCTACACCTTC

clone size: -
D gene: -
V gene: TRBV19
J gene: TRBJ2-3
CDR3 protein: CASSSRGTDTQYF
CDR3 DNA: TGTGCCAGTAGTAGCCGGGGCACAGATACGCAGTATTTT

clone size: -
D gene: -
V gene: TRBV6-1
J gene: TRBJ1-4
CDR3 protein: CASSIDRLNEKLFF
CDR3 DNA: TGTGCCAGCAGTATTGACAGGCTTAATGAAAAACTGTTTTTT

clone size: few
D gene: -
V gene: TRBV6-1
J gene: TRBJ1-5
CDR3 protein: CASSEGGGAEPQHF
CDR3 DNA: TGTGCCAGCAGTGAAGGCGGTGGCGCCGAGCCCCAGCATTTT

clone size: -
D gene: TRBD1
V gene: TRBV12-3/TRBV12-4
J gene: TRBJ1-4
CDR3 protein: CASSKRQGEKLFF
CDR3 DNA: TGTGCCAGCAGTAAACGACAGGGGGAAAAACTGTTTTTT

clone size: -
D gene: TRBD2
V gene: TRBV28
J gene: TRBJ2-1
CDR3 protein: CAYGLAGYNEQFF
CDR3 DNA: TGTGCCTACGGACTAGCGGGTTACAATGAGCAGTTCTTC

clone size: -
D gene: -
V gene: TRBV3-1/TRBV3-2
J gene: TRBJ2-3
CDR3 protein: CASSRWVAGTQYF
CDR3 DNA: TGTGCCAGCAGTCGGTGGGTGGCGGGTACGCAGTATTTT

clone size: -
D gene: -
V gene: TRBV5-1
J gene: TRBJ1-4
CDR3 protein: CASSLGPTMAGAGEKLFF
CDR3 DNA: TGCGCCAGCAGCTTGGGGCCCACCATGGCAGGGGCCGGGGAAAAACTGTTTTTT

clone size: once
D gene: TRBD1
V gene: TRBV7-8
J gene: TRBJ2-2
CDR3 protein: CASGQGIAGELFF
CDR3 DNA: TGTGCCAGCGGACAGGGGATCGCCGGGGAGCTGTTTTTT

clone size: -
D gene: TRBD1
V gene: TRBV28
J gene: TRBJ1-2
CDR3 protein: CASTTWHRGQGYGYTF
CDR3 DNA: TGTGCCAGCACCACATGGCACAGGGGGCAAGGCTATGGCTACACCTTC

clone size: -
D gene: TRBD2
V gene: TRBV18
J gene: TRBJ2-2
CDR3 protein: CASSPGLAGTGELFF
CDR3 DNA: TGTGCCAGCTCACCGGGGCTAGCGGGCACCGGGGAGCTGTTTTTT

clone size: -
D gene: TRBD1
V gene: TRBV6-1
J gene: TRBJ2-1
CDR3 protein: CASSELPPGQGYNEQFF
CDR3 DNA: TGTGCCAGCAGTGAACTCCCCCCGGGACAGGGCTACAATGAGCAGTTCTTC

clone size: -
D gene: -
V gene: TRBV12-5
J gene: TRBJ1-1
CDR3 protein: CASGHTSGGARTKAFF
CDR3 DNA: TGTGCTAGTGGACACACCTCGGGGGGCGCGAGGACTAAAGCTTTCTTT

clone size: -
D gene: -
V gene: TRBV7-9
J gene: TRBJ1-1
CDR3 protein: CASSLTGNTEAFF
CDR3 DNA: TGTGCCAGCAGCTTAACTGGGAACACTGAAGCTTTCTTT

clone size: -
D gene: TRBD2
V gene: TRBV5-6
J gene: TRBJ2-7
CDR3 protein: CASTYRASGVEGEQYF
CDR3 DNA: TGTGCCAGCACATACCGAGCAAGCGGGGTAGAGGGAGAGCAGTACTTC

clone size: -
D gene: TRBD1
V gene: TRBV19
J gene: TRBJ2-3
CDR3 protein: CASTSRDRATDTQYF
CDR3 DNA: TGTGCCAGTACTTCCCGGGACAGGGCCACAGATACGCAGTATTTT

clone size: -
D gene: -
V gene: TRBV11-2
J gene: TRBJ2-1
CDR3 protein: CASSLNSVNEQFF
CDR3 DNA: TGTGCCAGCAGCTTAAATAGCGTGAATGAGCAGTTCTTC

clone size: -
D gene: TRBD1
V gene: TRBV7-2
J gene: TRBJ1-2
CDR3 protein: CASSQTGADYGYTF
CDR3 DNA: TGTGCCAGCAGCCAAACAGGGGCTGACTATGGCTACACCTTC

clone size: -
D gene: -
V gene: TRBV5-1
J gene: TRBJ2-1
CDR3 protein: CASSSEPNGEQFF
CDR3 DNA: TGCGCCAGCAGCTCTGAGCCCAATGGTGAGCAGTTCTTC

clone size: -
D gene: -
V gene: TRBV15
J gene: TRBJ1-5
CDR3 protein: CATSRDLWVGRVGNQPQHF
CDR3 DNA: TGTGCCACCAGCAGAGACCTTTGGGTGGGGCGAGTCGGAAATCAGCCCCAGCATTTT

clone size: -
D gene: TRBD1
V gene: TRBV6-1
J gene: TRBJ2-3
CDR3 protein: CASSDLGTALGDTQYF
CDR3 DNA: TGTGCCAGCAGTGATCTCGGGACAGCCTTGGGGGATACGCAGTATTTT

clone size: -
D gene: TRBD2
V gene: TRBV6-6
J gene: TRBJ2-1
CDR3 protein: CASSSVAGGHEQFF
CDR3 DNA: TGTGCCAGCAGTTCCGTAGCGGGGGGGCATGAGCAGTTCTTC

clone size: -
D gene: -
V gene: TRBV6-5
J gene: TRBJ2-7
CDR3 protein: CATTIGQSYEQYF
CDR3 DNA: TGTGCCACCACGATCGGACAGTCCTACGAGCAGTACTTC

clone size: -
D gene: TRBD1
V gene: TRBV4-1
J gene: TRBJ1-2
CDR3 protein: CASSHPAQGNYGYTF
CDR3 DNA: TGCGCCAGCAGCCACCCAGCACAGGGGAACTATGGCTACACCTTC

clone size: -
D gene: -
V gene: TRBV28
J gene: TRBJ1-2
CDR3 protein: CASRPRTGTPRPPNYGYTF
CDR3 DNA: TGTGCCAGCCGGCCGAGGACGGGGACTCCTCGTCCCCCTAACTATGGCTACACCTTC